This entry is about one T cell receptor (beta chain). The CDR3 consists of 14 residues. The germline gives CDR1 MNHNS, CDR2 SASEGT. Trimming took 6 bases from V and 5 from J; bases not matched to a gene: 6. This specimen comes from a study of T cell changes during pregnancy in multiple sclerosis. Clones were sequenced by immunoSEQ multiplex PCR, and TCRdb holds only the in-frame ones, with some missing. The sample carries approximately 37,000 clones, more than 85% recorded once. This chain links TRBV6-1 with TRBJ1-5, with 8 bases lining up with TRBD1. The sample consisted of CD4+ T cells from peripheral blood mononuclear cells, taken in the third trimester of pregnancy. This receptor was identified in a female donor with multiple sclerosis, enrolled in a pregnancy study. CDR3: CASSVDREYQPQHF. The CDR3 DNA reads as TGTGCCAGCAGCGTGGACAGGGAATATCAGCCCCAGCATTTT.